Presented here are 26 T cell receptor beta chains from one specimen sequenced in a study of T cells in localized non-small cell lung cancer. Measured with immunoSEQ multiplex PCR; TCRdb has only the in-frame clones, and not every one. The sample gives some 17,000 clones, nearly 90% of which show up once; about 1.1% is in the top ten. The input for sequencing was peripheral blood mononuclear cells, taken before any cancer treatment. Receptors originate from a woman aged 35 to 70 with stage III lung adenocarcinoma.

V usage is TRBV11-3 and J usage is TRBJ2-1; D is possibly TRBD2 (6 bases). Trimming stripped 2 bases from V and 7 bases from J, with 15 bases between. Per germline, CDR1 SGHNT and CDR2 YENEEA. The CDR3 length is 15 residues. CDR3 bases: TGTGCCAGCAGCTTACGGGCAGGGAGGTCGAATGAGCAGTTCTTC. This encodes CASSLRAGRSNEQFF.

The chain has TRBV4-2 and TRBJ1-3, with D uncertain. In germline, CDR1 is LGHNA, CDR2 YNFKEQ. Trimming took 0 bases from V and 8 from J, leaving 8 bases between them. The CDR3 is 13 amino acids. The CDR3: CASSQDLEDTIYF. CDR3 DNA: TGTGCCAGCAGCCAAGATCTTGAGGACACCATATATTTT.

This chain connects TRBV18 to TRBJ2-6; D not certain. The germline V and J ends were trimmed by 2 bases and 2 bases, with 4 bases remaining between them. The length of the CDR3 is 14 residues. Germline CDR1 KGHSH, CDR2 LQKENI. Here the CDR3 reads CASSPGAGANVLTF. The CDR3 region has the DNA TGTGCCAGCTCACCAGGGGCTGGGGCCAACGTCCTGACTTTC.

The chain's CDR3 is CASTGPGTEAFF. The CDR3 nucleotides are TGTGCCAGCACAGGGCCGGGCACTGAAGCTTTCTTT. The gene calls are TRBV27 and TRBJ1-1, with D perhaps matching TRBD1 (5 bases). Germline V gives CDR1 MNHEY, CDR2 SMNVEV (reference sequence). This CDR3 has 12 amino acids. V was trimmed by 7 bases and J by 4 bases, leaving 10 bases between them.

CDR3 in amino acids: CAWSVQGRYGYTF. Written as DNA, the CDR3 is TGTGCCTGGAGTGTACAAGGGCGGTATGGCTACACCTTC. The chain combines TRBV30 with TRBJ1-2; D gene uncertain. Trimming removed 0 bases from V and 5 bases from J, with 10 bases in between. The CDR3 spans 13 residues. Per germline, CDR1 GTSNPN and CDR2 SVGIG (reference sequence).

V is TRBV5-1 and J is TRBJ1-2, with unresolved D. CDR1 is SGHRS, CDR2 YFSETQ, per germline. The V end was cut by 4 bases, the J end by 4 bases, with 11 bases between. This CDR3 spans 13 amino acids. DNA for the CDR3: TGCGCCAGCAGCATTGAGGGATCCTATGGCTACACCTTC. This codes for CASSIEGSYGYTF.

The gene calls are TRBV9 and TRBJ2-1; 14 nucleotides align to TRBD2. J gave up 9 bases and V 0 bases, and 2 bases lay outside the gene matches. The germline V gene encodes CDR1 SGDLS and CDR2 YYNGEE. This CDR3 has 15 residues. CDR3 DNA sequence: TGTGCCAGCAGCGTAGGGACTAGCGGGGGGCTTGAGCAGTTCTTC. Translated: CASSVGTSGGLEQFF.

This clone was seen a single time. The rearrangement links TRBV6-4 to TRBJ1-1; possibly TRBD1 for D (5 bases). CDR3 size: 13 residues. Germline CDR1 MRHNA, CDR2 SNTAGT. V lost 10 bases to trimming and J lost 1 base, with 13 bases between them. The CDR3 protein is CATKMGPNTEAFF. CDR3 in DNA: TGTGCCACCAAAATGGGGCCGAACACTGAAGCTTTCTTT.

The CDR3 protein is CASRAGWFQPQHF. CDR3 DNA: TGTGCCAGCAGGGCAGGGTGGTTTCAGCCCCAGCATTTT. The V and J genes are TRBV28 and TRBJ1-5; D is possibly TRBD1 (5 bases). V lost 6 bases and J 6 bases, leaving 12 bases between the germline ends. CDR3 length: 13 amino acids. The V gene's germline CDR1 is MDHEN and CDR2 SYDVKM.

This clone was observed a single time. The gene calls are TRBV7-2 and TRBJ2-1; tentatively, D is TRBD2 (7 bases). The CDR3 length is 14 residues. The V gene lost 5 bases and the J gene lost 9 bases, with 17 bases spanning the gap. Germline lookup yields CDR1 SGHTA and CDR2 FQGNSA. CDR3 sequence (DNA): TGTGCCAGCAGCCGCGGGGGCCAGGGTGGTGAGCAGTTCTTC. It encodes CASSRGGQGGEQFF.

The chain has TRBV9 and TRBJ2-3; D gene unclear. CDR1 SGDLS and CDR2 YYNGEE come from the germline V gene. The V end was cut by 0 bases, the J end by 0 bases, with 17 bases between. The CDR3 covers 18 residues. CDR3 nucleotides: TGTGCCAGCAGCGTAGGGGCCACCACCTACTCTAGCACAGATACGCAGTATTTT. Encoded protein: CASSVGATTYSSTDTQYF.

CDR3 in amino acids: CASSLINRLGVNTEAFF. The CDR3 coding sequence is TGTGCCAGCAGTTTAATAAACCGGCTAGGGGTAAACACTGAAGCTTTCTTT. The chain has TRBV27 and TRBJ1-1; possible D gene TRBD1, 5 bases. CDR1 is MNHEY and CDR2 is SMNVEV in the germline V gene (reference sequence). This CDR3 region has 17 residues. With 2 bases removed from V and 2 bases from J, the gap between germline ends came to 18 bases.

V usage is TRBV6-1 and J usage is TRBJ2-7; the match to TRBD2 covers 9 bases. This CDR3 contains 13 residues. Per germline, CDR1 MNHNS and CDR2 SASEGT. V lost 10 bases, J lost 2 bases, and 6 bases stayed unmatched. The CDR3 DNA follows: TGTGCCATCACCAGCGGGGGGCCCTACGAGCAGTACTTC. This codes for CAITSGGPYEQYF.

This sequence joins TRBV6-4 and TRBJ1-1, with 9 bases lining up with TRBD1. Germline loops: CDR1 MRHNA, CDR2 SNTAGT. V lost 6 bases, J lost 0 bases, and 8 bases stayed unmatched. The CDR3 runs 16 residues. The CDR3 coding sequence is TGTGCCAGCAGCCCCGGGACAGGGTTTTTGAACACTGAAGCTTTCTTT. Translating it yields CASSPGTGFLNTEAFF.

The rearrangement links TRBV6-1 to TRBJ1-2; no firm D call. Germline V gene sequence: CDR1 MNHNS, CDR2 SASEGT. Trimming pared 2 bases from V and 4 bases from J, leaving 11 bases between. There are 14 residues in the CDR3. The CDR3 bases are TGTGCCAGCAGTGAAAGCCCACGGGGCTATGGCTACACCTTC. This encodes CASSESPRGYGYTF.

This chain links TRBV19 with TRBJ1-1; D ambiguous. The CDR3 has 14 amino acids. The germline V gene has CDR1 LNHDA and CDR2 SQIVND (reference sequence). Trimming took off 7 bases at V and 1 base at J, with 13 bases between the two ends. CDR3 coding DNA: TGTGCCAGTAAGGACGGCGGCAAGAACACTGAAGCTTTCTTT. It is translated as CASKDGGKNTEAFF.

J is TRBJ1-6 and V is TRBV5-4, with D perhaps matching TRBD1 (5 bases). Germline values: CDR1 SGHNT, CDR2 YYREEE (reference sequence). This CDR3 contains 15 residues. The V end was cut by 5 bases, the J end by 7 bases, with 16 bases between. In DNA form, the CDR3 reads TGTGCCAGCAGAGATTTGAAGACAGCGAATTCACCCCTCCACTTT. It yields the protein CASRDLKTANSPLHF.

The genes are TRBV7-9 and TRBJ1-4; no reliable D call. Trimming shortened V by 0 bases and J by 2 bases, and 10 bases separated the two germline ends. Germline CDR1 is SEHNR and CDR2 is FQNEAQ (reference sequence). CDR3 size: 16 residues. CDR3 amino acids: CASSLAMDGTNEKLFF. CDR3 DNA: TGTGCCAGCAGCTTAGCGATGGACGGTACTAATGAAAAACTGTTTTTT. Together with reference TRBV7-9 and TRBJ1-4, the CDR3 gives the full variable domain: DTGVSQNPRHKITKRGQNVTFRCDPISEHNRLYWYRQTLGQGPEFLTYFQNEAQLEKSRLLSDRFSAERPKGSFSTLEIQRTEQGDSAMYLCASSLAMDGTNEKLFFGSGTQLSVL.

This chain connects TRBV4-2 to TRBJ1-2; unclear D gene. This CDR3 region has 16 residues. CDR1 and CDR2 (germline): LGHNA, YNFKEQ. Deletions cut 0 bases from V and 4 bases from J, with 15 bases between. In nucleotides, the CDR3 is TGTGCCAGCAGCCAAGATCGGGCATTTTCCGGCTATGGCTACACCTTC. It yields the protein CASSQDRAFSGYGYTF.

J is TRBJ1-5 and V is TRBV30; 9 bases map to TRBD1. Germline V gene lookup returns CDR1 GTSNPN and CDR2 SVGIG (reference sequence). The junction had 8 bases not matched to a gene; V was cut back by 5 bases and J by 3 bases. The CDR3 is 15 residues long. The CDR3 region is CAWGGQGFFNQPQHF. The CDR3 DNA sequence: TGTGCCTGGGGCGGACAGGGGTTTTTCAATCAGCCCCAGCATTTT. Using reference TRBV30 and TRBJ1-5 for the parts outside the CDR3, the full variable domain is SQTIHQWPATLVQPVGSPLSLECTVEGTSNPNLYWYRQAAGRGLQLLFYSVGIGQISSEVPQNLSASRPQDRQFILSSKKLLLSDSGFYLCAWGGQGFFNQPQHFGDGTRLSIL.

This chain joins TRBV4-3 and TRBJ2-7; TRBD1 agrees at 8 bases. In germline, CDR1 is LGHNA, CDR2 YSLEER. The CDR3 sequence is 16 residues long. V gave up 0 bases and J gave up 0 bases; unmatched junction bases: 4. The DNA of the CDR3 is TGCGCCAGCAGCCAAGATACGCAGGGGGCCTCCTACGAGCAGTACTTC. Translated, it gives CASSQDTQGASYEQYF.

This chain uses TRBV12-5 with TRBJ2-7; no reliable D call. Germline V CDR1 and CDR2: LGHNT, FRNRAP. V lost 0 bases to trimming and J lost 2 bases, with 11 bases between them. The CDR3 sequence is 15 residues long. The CDR3 coding sequence is TGTGCTAGTGGTTTGGTAGATTACTCCACCTACGAGCAGTACTTC. Residues: CASGLVDYSTYEQYF.

This sequence joins TRBV2 and TRBJ2-3; D is undetermined. Germline assignment: CDR1 SNHLY and CDR2 FYNNEI. V was pared by 6 bases and J by 0 bases, with 4 bases between. This CDR3 is built from 12 residues. The CDR3 is CASRRSTDTQYF. CDR3 DNA sequence: TGTGCCAGCAGGAGAAGCACAGATACGCAGTATTTT.

This clone was counted only a few times. The chain couples TRBV5-1 to TRBJ1-2; 7 bases line up with TRBD1. The ends lost 2 bases at V and 3 bases at J; junction bases unmatched: 7. The germline CDR1 and CDR2 sequences are SGHRS and YFSETQ. CDR3 length equals 15 residues. The CDR3 reads CASSLGDSAYYGYTF. The CDR3 DNA sequence: TGCGCCAGCAGCTTAGGGGACAGCGCTTACTATGGCTACACCTTC.

This chain uses TRBV5-5 with TRBJ2-7, with a possible D match to TRBD2 (6 bases). V lost 0 bases and J 5 bases, leaving 15 bases between the germline ends. The CDR3 runs to 15 residues. Germline values: CDR1 SGHKS, CDR2 YYEKEE (reference sequence). This CDR3 is CASSLVWGELHEQYF. DNA for the CDR3: TGTGCCAGCAGCTTGGTATGGGGGGAATTGCACGAGCAGTACTTC.

The chain employs TRBV11-3 and TRBJ2-2; D ambiguous. The germline V and J ends were trimmed by 5 bases and 6 bases, with 7 bases remaining between them. The CDR3 totals 12 residues. Germline V gives CDR1 SGHNT, CDR2 YENEEA. The CDR3 loop is CASSLLPGELFF. CDR3 nucleotide sequence: TGTGCCAGCAGCCTCCTACCCGGGGAGCTGTTTTTT.